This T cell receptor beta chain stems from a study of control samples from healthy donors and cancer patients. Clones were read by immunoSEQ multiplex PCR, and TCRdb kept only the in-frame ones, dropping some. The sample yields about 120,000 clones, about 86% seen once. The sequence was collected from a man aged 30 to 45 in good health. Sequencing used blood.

CDR3 region: CASSRTPTGELFF. CDR3 nucleotides: TGTGCCAGCTCACGAACACCGACCGGGGAGCTGTTTTTT. V and J are TRBV18 and TRBJ2-2; D call uncertain. The CDR3 has 13 amino acids. The germline CDR1 and CDR2 sequences are KGHSH and LQKENI. V shed 4 bases and J shed 5 bases, with 8 bases lying between them.